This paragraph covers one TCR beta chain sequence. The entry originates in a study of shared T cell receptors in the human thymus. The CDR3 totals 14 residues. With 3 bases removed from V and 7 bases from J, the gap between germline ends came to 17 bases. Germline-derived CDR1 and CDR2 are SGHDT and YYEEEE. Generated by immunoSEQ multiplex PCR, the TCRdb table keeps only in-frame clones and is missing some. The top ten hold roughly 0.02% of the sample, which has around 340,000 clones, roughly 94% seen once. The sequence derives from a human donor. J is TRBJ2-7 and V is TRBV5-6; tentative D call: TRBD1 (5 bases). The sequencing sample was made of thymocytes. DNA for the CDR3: TGTGCCAGCAGCTCACCCCAGGGCCCTGGGGAGCAGTACTTC. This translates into CASSSPQGPGEQYF.